This T cell receptor beta chain came from a study of technical replicates of blood from a few donors. Some clones are missing from TCRdb's copy, which holds only in-frame ones; the method was immunoSEQ multiplex PCR. Of some 14,000 clones listed, approximately 80% were seen once; the top ten hold approximately 12%. This clone is a singleton in its sample. With 0 bases clipped from V and 1 base from J, the junction kept 12 bases outside the gene matches. CDR1 is SGHDN, CDR2 FVKESK, per germline. The CDR3 is 20 residues long. The chain couples TRBV14 to TRBJ2-1, with 10 bases lining up with TRBD2. The source of this sequence is a human donor in good health. The sample was PBMCs. CDR3 loop: CASSQDLDSGRATSYNEQFF. Written as DNA, the CDR3 is TGTGCCAGCAGCCAAGATCTGGACAGCGGGAGGGCCACGTCCTACAATGAGCAGTTCTTC.